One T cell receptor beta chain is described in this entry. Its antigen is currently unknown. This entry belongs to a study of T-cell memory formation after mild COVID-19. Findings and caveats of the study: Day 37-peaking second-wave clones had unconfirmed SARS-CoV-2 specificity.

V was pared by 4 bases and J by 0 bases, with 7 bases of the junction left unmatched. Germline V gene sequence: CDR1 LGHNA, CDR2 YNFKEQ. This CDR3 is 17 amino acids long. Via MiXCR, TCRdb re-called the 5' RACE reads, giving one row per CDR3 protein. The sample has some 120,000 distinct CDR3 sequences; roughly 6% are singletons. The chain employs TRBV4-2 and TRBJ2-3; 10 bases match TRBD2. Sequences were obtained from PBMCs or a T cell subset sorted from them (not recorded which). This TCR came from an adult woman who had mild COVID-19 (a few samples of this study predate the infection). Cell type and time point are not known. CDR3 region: CASSLSGTSVSTDTQYF. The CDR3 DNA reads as TGTGCCAGCAGCCTCTCCGGGACTAGCGTAAGCACAGATACGCAGTATTTT.